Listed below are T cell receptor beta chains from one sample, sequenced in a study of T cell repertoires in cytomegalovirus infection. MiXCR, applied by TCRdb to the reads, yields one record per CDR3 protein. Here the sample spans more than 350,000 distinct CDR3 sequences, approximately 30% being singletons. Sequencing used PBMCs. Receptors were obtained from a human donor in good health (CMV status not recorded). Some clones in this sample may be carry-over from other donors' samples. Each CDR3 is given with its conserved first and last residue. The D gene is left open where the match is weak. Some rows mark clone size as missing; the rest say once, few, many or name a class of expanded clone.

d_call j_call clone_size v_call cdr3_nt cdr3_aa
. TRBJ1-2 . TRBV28 TGTGCCAGCGCTAAGGGACTTCGGAACTATGGCTACACCTTC CASAKGLRNYGYTF
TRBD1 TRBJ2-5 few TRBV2 TGTGCCAGCAGAGAATCAGGGGGAGAGACCCAGTACTTC CASRESGGETQYF
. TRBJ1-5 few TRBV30 TGTGCCTGCCGGGGGCAGTCAACGAAAAATAGCAATCAGCCCCAGCATTTT CACRGQSTKNSNQPQHF
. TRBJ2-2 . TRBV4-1 TGCGCCAGCAGCTACCGTCGGGTCGGGGAGCTGTTTTTT CASSYRRVGELFF
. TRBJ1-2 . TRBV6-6 TGTGCCAGCAGTTCCCGACAGGCTCTAGAGGGCTCCACCTTC CASSSRQALEGSTF
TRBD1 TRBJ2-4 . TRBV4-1 TGCGCCAGCCTCCTAATACTACAGGGGGAAAACATTCAGTACTTC CASLLILQGENIQYF
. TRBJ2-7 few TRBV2 TGTGCCTGGGGGCCCGTCGGGGGCACCTACGAGCAGTACTTC CAWGPVGGTYEQYF
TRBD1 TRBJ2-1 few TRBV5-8 TGTGCCAGCAGCCCCCTGCAGGGGGCGGAGTACAATGAGCAGTTCTTC CASSPLQGAEYNEQFF
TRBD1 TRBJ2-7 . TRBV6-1 TGTGCCAGCAGCACCCGACAGGGCCTAGGGTACGAGCAGTACTTC CASSTRQGLGYEQYF
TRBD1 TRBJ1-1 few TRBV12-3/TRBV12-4 TGTGCCAGCAGGGGGGACAGTGTCGCTTTCTTT CASRGDSVAFF
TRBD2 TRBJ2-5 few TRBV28 TGTGCCAGCAGTTCCCGAGCGGGGGGCTTCGAGACCCAGTACTTC CASSSRAGGFETQYF
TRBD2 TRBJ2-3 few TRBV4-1 TGCGCCAGCAGCCAAGGCCTCCTAGCGGGGGGGCCGGAAGATACGCAGTATTTT CASSQGLLAGGPEDTQYF
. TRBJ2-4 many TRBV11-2 TGTGCCAGCAGCCAGTCTTCGGCCGTAGCCAAAAACATTCAGTACTTC CASSQSSAVAKNIQYF
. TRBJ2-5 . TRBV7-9 TGTGCCAGCAGCTTAAAGGTAGAACAAGAGACCCAGTACTTC CASSLKVEQETQYF
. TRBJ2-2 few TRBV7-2 TGTGCCAGCAGCGCGCGCCGGGACACCGGGGAGCTGTTTTTT CASSARRDTGELFF
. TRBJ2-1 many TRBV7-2 TGTGCCAGCAGCTTAGTTAACAGTCCGAGCAATGAGCAGTTCTTC CASSLVNSPSNEQFF
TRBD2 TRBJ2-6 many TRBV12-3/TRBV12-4 TGTGCCAGCAGTTTTAGCGGGTCCGGCTCTGGGGCCAACGTCCTGACTTTC CASSFSGSGSGANVLTF
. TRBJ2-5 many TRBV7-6 TGTGCCAGCAGCTTCAAGGCGGAACAAGAGACCCAGTACTTC CASSFKAEQETQYF
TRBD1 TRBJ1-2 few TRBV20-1 TGCAGTGCTAGTGACGGCTGGGACAGGGGGCCCCATGGCTACACCTTC CSASDGWDRGPHGYTF
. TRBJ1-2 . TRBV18 TGTGCCAGCTCACCAGAGGGAACAGGCTATGGCTACACCTTC CASSPEGTGYGYTF
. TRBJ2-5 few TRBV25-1 TGTGCCAGCAGTTACCGACAGAAAGAGACCCAGTACTTC CASSYRQKETQYF
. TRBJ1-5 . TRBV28 TGTGCCAGCAGTTTATTAAGGACGGTGGCGGTCGGTCAGCCCCAGCATTTT CASSLLRTVAVGQPQHF
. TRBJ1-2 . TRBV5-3 TGTGCCAGCAGCCCACATCTCGGGTTGCGCTATGGCTACACCTTC CASSPHLGLRYGYTF
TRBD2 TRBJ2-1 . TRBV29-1 TGCAGCGTTGCAAGCGGGGCGTACAATGAGCAGTTCTTC CSVASGAYNEQFF
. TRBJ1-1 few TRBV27 TGTGCCAGCAGTTACCAATCGGGCACTGAAGCTTTCTTT CASSYQSGTEAFF
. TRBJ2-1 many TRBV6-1 TGTGCCAGCAGTGAAGCTGAACACAATGAGCAGTTCTTC CASSEAEHNEQFF
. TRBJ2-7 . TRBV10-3 TGTGCCATCCGACCCCGGGAAGAGTACGAGCAGTACTTC CAIRPREEYEQYF
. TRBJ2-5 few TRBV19 TGTGCCAGTAGTGGGTCGCAAGAGACCCAGTACTTC CASSGSQETQYF
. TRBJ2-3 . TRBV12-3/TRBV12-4 TGTGCCAGCAGTTTGACAGGCGGCAATCAGCCCCAGTATTTT CASSLTGGNQPQYF
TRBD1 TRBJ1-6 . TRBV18 TGTGCCAGCTCAGCGACAGGGGGCTATAATTCACCCCTCCACTTT CASSATGGYNSPLHF
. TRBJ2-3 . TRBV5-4 TGTGCCAGCAGCCAACTCCCGGCCGATACGCAGTATTTT CASSQLPADTQYF
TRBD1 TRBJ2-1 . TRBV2 TGTGCCAGCAAATCGGACAGGACCTCCTACAATGAGCAGTTCTTC CASKSDRTSYNEQFF
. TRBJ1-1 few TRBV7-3 TGTGCCAGCAGCTTAATCGGGGGGGGGGTTAGGACTGAAGCTTTCTTT CASSLIGGGVRTEAFF
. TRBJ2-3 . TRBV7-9 TGTGCCAGCAGCTCAGACTATCTTCTACCGACCGGGAAAAGCACAGATACGCAGTATTTT CASSSDYLLPTGKSTDTQYF
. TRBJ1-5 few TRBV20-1 TGCAGTGCTAAGGGTGGCAATCAGCCCCAGCATTTT CSAKGGNQPQHF
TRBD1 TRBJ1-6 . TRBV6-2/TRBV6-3 TGTGCCAGCAGTTCCGGACAGGAGTCCTATAATTCACCCCTCCACTTT CASSSGQESYNSPLHF
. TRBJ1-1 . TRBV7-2 TGTGCCAGCAGCTCCTTAACAGGTTTGAACACTGAAGCTTTCTTT CASSSLTGLNTEAFF
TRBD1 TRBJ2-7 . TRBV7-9 TGTGCCAGCAGCCTAGACAGGGGGCCAGGCTACGAGCAGTACTTC CASSLDRGPGYEQYF
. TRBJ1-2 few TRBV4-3 TGCGCCAGCAGCCAAGAACGGAACTATGGCTACACCTTC CASSQERNYGYTF
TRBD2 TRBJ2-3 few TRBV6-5 TGTGCCAGCAGTCCGAGGACTAGCGAAATCACAGATACGCAGTATTTT CASSPRTSEITDTQYF
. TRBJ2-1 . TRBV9 TGTGCCATCAGCGTGAGGGGGGGGGGCTTTAGCTACAATGAGCAGTTCTTC CAISVRGGGFSYNEQFF
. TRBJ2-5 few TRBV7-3 TGTGCCAGCAGCGCCGGTGCAAGCCAAGAGACCCAGTACTTC CASSAGASQETQYF
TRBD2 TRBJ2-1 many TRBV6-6 TGTGCCAGCAGTTACGGGCTAGCGGGGGCAAATGAGCAGTTCTTC CASSYGLAGANEQFF
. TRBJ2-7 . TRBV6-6 TGTGCCAGCGGTTCGTGGGCCGCCGGAGCCTACGAGCAGTACTTC CASGSWAAGAYEQYF
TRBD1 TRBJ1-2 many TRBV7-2 TGTGCCAGCAGCTTAGAACGGACAGGGTCTTATGGCTACACCTTC CASSLERTGSYGYTF
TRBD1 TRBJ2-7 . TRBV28 TGTGCCAGCAGTCCTTCTGATCCCGGGACAGGGTTTATTCAGTACTTC CASSPSDPGTGFIQYF
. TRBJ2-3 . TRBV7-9 TGTGCCAGCAGCCAGCGGGGTGTACAGGGGAACCGGGATACGCAGTATTTT CASSQRGVQGNRDTQYF
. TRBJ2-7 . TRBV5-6 TGTGCCAGCAGTTTTCTAAGCTCCTACGAGCAGTACTTC CASSFLSSYEQYF
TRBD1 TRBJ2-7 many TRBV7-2 TGTGCCAGCAGCACGGGACAGCCCTACGAGCAGTACTTC CASSTGQPYEQYF
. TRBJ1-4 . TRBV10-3 TGTGCCATCAGCCTGGGGGCCGCGCACGGGGAAAAACTGTTTTTT CAISLGAAHGEKLFF
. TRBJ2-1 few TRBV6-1 TGTGCCAGCAGTTTGCTTCGCGGGGATACCTACAATGAGCAGTTCTTC CASSLLRGDTYNEQFF
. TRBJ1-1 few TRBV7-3 TGTGCCAGCAGCTCTTCTCCTCGGGCGGGGAACACTGAAGCTTTCTTT CASSSSPRAGNTEAFF
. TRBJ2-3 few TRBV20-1 TGCAGTGCAAAGTTGCGAAGCACAGATACGCAGTATTTT CSAKLRSTDTQYF
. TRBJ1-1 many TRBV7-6 TGTGCCAGCAGCTCAGGGACTCTGGGGACTGAAGCTTTCTTT CASSSGTLGTEAFF
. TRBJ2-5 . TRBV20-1 TGCAGTGCTCGACCGAGACAGAAAGAGACCCAGTACTTC CSARPRQKETQYF
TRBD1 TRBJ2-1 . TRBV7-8 TGTGCCAGAAGCTTTGATATGACAGGGGGCCCTGAGCAGTTCTTC CARSFDMTGGPEQFF
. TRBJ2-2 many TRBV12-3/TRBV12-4 TGTGCCAGCAACCTTACCCCCACCGGGGAGCTGTTTTTT CASNLTPTGELFF